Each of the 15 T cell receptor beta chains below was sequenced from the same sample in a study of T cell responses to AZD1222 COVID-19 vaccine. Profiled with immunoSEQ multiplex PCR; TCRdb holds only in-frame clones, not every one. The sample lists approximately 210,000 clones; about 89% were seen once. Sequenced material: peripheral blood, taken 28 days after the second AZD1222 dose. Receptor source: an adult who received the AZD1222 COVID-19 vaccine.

CDR3 sequence (DNA): TGCGCCAGCAGCCTGGGCCCTTTGGGGAACACTGAAGCTTTCTTT. This sequence encodes CASSLGPLGNTEAFF. The rearrangement uses TRBV5-1 and TRBJ1-1; unclear D gene. Germline-derived CDR1 and CDR2 are SGHRS and YFSETQ. The V end lost 4 bases, the J end lost 1 base, and 14 bases lay between the germline ends. The CDR3 is 15 amino acids.

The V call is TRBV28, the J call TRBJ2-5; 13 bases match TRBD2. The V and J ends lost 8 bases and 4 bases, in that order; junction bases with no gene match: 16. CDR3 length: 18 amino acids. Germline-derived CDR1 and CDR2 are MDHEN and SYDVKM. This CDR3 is CASGQPTSGRALGETQYF. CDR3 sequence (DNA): TGTGCCAGCGGCCAACCTACTAGCGGGAGGGCCCTGGGAGAGACCCAGTACTTC.

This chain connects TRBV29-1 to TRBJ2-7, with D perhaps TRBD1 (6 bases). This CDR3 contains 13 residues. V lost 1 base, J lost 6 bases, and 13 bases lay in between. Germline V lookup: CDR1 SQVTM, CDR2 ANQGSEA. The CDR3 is CSVEGPTGFEQYF. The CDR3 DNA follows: TGCAGCGTTGAAGGCCCCACAGGGTTCGAGCAGTACTTC.

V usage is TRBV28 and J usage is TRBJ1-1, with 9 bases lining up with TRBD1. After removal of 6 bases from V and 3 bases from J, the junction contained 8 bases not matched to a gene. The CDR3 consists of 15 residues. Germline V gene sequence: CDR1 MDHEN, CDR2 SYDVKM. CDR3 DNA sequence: TGTGCCAGCAGGGGACAGGGCGAGGTGTACACTGAAGCTTTCTTT. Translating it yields CASRGQGEVYTEAFF.

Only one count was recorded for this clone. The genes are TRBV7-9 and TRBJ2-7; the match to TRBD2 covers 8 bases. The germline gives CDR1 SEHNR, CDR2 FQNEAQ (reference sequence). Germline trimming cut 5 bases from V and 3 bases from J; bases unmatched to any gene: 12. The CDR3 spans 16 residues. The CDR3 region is CASSIAVQRGHYEQYF. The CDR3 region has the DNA TGTGCCAGCAGCATTGCCGTCCAGCGGGGGCACTACGAGCAGTACTTC.

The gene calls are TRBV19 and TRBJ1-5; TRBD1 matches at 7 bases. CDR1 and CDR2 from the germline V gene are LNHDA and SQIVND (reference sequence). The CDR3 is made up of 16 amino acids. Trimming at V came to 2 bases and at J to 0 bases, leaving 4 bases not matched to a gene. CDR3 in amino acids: CASSISRGPSNQPQHF. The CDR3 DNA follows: TGTGCCAGTAGTATATCAAGGGGGCCTAGCAATCAGCCCCAGCATTTT.

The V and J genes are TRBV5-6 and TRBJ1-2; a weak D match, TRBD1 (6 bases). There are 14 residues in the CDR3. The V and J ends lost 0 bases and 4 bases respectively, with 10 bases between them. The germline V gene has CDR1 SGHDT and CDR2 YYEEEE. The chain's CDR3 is CASSLVDRVYGYTF. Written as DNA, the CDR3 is TGTGCCAGCAGCTTGGTGGACAGAGTCTATGGCTACACCTTC.

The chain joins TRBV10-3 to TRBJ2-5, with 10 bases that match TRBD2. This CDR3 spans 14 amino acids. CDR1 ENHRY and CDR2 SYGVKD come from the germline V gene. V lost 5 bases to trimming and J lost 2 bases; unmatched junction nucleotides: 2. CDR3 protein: CAISSTSGQETQYF. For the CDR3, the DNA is TGTGCCATCAGTTCGACTAGCGGGCAAGAGACCCAGTACTTC.

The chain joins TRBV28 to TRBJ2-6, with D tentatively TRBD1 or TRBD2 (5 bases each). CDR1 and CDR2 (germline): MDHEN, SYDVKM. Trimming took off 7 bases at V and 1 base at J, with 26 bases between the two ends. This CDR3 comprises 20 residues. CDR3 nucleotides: TGTGCCAGCACCTCCCGGGGCCTTGTTGGTTTCTTATCTGGGGCCAACGTCCTGACTTTC. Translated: CASTSRGLVGFLSGANVLTF.

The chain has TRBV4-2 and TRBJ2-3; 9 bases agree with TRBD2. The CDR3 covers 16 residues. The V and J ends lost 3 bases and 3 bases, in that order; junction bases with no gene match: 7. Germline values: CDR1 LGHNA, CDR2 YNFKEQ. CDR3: CASSQVAGVRTDTQYF. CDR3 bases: TGTGCCAGCAGCCAGGTAGCGGGAGTTAGGACAGATACGCAGTATTTT.

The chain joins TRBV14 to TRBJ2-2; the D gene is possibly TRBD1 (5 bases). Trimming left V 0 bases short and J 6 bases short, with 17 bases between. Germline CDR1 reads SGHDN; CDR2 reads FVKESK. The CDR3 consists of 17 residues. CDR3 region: CASSQDSWGVIPGELFF. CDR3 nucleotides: TGTGCCAGCAGCCAAGATTCATGGGGCGTGATCCCCGGGGAGCTGTTTTTT. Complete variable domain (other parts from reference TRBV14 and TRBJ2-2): EAGVTQFPSHSVIEKGQTVTLRCDPISGHDNLYWYRRVMGKEIKFLLHFVKESKQDESGMPNNRFLAERTGGTYSTLKVQPAELEDSGVYFCASSQDSWGVIPGELFFGEGSRLTVL.

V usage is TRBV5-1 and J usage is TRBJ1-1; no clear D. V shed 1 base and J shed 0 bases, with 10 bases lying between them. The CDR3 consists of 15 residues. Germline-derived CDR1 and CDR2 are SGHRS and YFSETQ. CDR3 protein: CASSLNSGMNTEAFF. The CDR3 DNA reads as TGCGCCAGCAGCTTGAACTCGGGAATGAACACTGAAGCTTTCTTT.

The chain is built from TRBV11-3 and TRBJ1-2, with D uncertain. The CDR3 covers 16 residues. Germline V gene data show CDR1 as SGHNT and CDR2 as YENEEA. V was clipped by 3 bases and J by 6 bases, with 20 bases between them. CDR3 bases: TGTGCCAGCAGCTTGGCCCGGGAGCCTCCGGGCAATGGCTACACCTTC. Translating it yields CASSLAREPPGNGYTF.

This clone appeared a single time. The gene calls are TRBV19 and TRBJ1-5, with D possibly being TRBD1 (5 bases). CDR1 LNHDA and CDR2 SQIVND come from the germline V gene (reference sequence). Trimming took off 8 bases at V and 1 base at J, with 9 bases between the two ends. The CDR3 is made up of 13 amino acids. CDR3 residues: CASPRDSNQPQHF. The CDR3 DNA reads TGTGCCAGTCCTCGGGACAGCAATCAGCCCCAGCATTTT.

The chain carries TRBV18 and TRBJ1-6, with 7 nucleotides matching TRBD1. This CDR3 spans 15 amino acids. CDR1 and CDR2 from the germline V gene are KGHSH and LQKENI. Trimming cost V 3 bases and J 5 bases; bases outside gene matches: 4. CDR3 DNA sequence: TGTGCCAGCTCACCCGGGACAGCCAATAATTCACCCCTCCACTTT. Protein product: CASSPGTANNSPLHF. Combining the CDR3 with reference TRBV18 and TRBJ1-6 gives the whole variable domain NAGVMQNPRHLVRRRGQEARLRCSPMKGHSHVYWYRQLPEEGLKFMVYLQKENIIDESGMPKERFSAEFPKEGPSILRIQQVVRGDSAAYFCASSPGTANNSPLHFGNGTRLTVT.